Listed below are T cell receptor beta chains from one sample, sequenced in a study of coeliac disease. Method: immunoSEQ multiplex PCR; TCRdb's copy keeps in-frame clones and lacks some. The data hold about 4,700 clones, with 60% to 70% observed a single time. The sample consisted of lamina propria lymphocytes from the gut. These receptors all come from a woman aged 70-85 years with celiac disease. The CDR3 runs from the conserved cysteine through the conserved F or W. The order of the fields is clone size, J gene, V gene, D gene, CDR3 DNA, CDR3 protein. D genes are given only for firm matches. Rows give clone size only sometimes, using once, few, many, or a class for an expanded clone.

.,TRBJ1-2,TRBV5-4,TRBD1,TGTGCCAGCAGCTTTACAGGGGACTATGGCTACACCTTC,CASSFTGDYGYTF
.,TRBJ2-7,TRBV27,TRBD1,TGTGCCAGCAGTTCCTCGACAGGGGGGCTCTACGAGCAGTACTTC,CASSSSTGGLYEQYF
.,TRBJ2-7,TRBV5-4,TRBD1,TGTGCCAGCAGCTTCGCCGGGACAGGGGGCTACGAGCAGTACTTC,CASSFAGTGGYEQYF
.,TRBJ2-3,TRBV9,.,TGTGCCAGCAGCGTAGGGAGGGAGAGGCAGTATTTT,CASSVGRERQYF
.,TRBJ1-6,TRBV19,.,TGTGCCAGTAGTATACCACAGTATAATTCACCCCTCCACTTT,CASSIPQYNSPLHF
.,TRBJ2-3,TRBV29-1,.,TGCAGCGTTGAGCAGGGAACAGATACGCAGTATTTT,CSVEQGTDTQYF
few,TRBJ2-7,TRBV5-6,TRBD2,TGTGCCAGCAGAGAGCGGGGGTTGAGGGAGCAGTACTTC,CASRERGLREQYF
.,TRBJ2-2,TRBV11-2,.,TGTGCCAGCAGCTCCTTCAGAACCGGGACAAAAAACACCGGGGAGCTGTTTTTT,CASSSFRTGTKNTGELFF
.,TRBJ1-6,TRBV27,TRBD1,TGTGCCAGCCGCGGGACAGGGCGTTCACCCCTCCACTTT,CASRGTGRSPLHF
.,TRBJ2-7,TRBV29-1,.,TGCAGCGTTGAATTGGGCCCCTACGAGCAGTACTTC,CSVELGPYEQYF
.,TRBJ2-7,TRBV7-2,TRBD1,TGTGCCAGCAGCTCGCAAGGGGGCGCGCTGGGCGAGCAGTACTTC,CASSSQGGALGEQYF
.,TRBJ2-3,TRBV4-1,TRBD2,TGCGCCAGCAGCCAGGGGACTAGCGGGGGGGCTCACACAGATACGCAGTATTTT,CASSQGTSGGAHTDTQYF
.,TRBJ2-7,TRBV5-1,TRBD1,TGCGCCAGCAGCTCGGGGGACAGGGGCTACGAGCAGTACTTC,CASSSGDRGYEQYF
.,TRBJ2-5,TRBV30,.,TGTGCCTGGAGTATGACATTATCCCGAGAGACCCAGTACTTC,CAWSMTLSRETQYF
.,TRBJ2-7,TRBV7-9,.,TGTGCCAGCAGCCCGGAAGGGGGAGCCTACGAGCAGTACTTC,CASSPEGGAYEQYF
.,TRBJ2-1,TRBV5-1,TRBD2,TGCGCCAGCAGCTTTTCCAGCGGGGGGTACAATGAGCAGTTCTTC,CASSFSSGGYNEQFF
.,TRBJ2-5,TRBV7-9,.,TGTGCCAGCAGCTCTCAGGGCCGCCAAGAGACCCAGTACTTC,CASSSQGRQETQYF
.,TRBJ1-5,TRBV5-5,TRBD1,TGTGCCAGCAGCCCGGGACAGGTGTATAGCAATCAGCCCCAGCATTTT,CASSPGQVYSNQPQHF
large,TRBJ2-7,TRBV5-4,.,TGTGCCTTGTTCATCCCTCCTCCTACGCGGTACTTC,CALFIPPPTRYF
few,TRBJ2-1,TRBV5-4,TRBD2,TGTGCCAGCAGCTTATCAGCGGGGGGGCCCCTTTACAATGAGCAGTTCTTC,CASSLSAGGPLYNEQFF
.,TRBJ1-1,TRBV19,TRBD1,TGTGCCAGTAGTCTCGGACAGGGAGGTATTGGTGAAGCTTTCTTT,CASSLGQGGIGEAFF
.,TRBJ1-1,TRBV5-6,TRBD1,TGTGCCAGCAGCTGGTGGGACAGGTCCCTTGAAGCTTTCTTT,CASSWWDRSLEAFF
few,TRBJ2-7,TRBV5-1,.,TGCGCCAGCAGCTTAGGACAGACCAATCCCTACGAGCAGTACTTC,CASSLGQTNPYEQYF
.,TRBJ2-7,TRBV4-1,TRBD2,TGCGCCAGCAGCCAAGAAGAGCGGGGGATGGCCTACGAGCAGTACTTC,CASSQEERGMAYEQYF
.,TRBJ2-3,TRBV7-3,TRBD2,TGTGCCAGCAGCTCGCGGGGGGGGCGGGATACGCAGTATTTT,CASSSRGGRDTQYF
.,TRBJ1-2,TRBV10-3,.,TGTGCCATCAGTGAGACAGTCTATGGCTACACCTTC,CAISETVYGYTF
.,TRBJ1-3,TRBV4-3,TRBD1,TGCGCCAGCAGCTATCTTGGGGACAGGGGGCGCGGAAACACCATATATTTT,CASSYLGDRGRGNTIYF
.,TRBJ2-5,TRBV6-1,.,TGTGCCAGCAGTGAAGCGCCCAGCGGAGAGACCCAGTACTTC,CASSEAPSGETQYF
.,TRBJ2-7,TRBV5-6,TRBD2,TGTGCCAGCAGCCCGCGGGGGGCCAGGGGCTCCTACGAGCAGTACTTC,CASSPRGARGSYEQYF
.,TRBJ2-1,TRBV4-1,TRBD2,TGCGCCAGCAGACCGACTAGCGGGCTTTACAATGAGCAGTTCTTC,CASRPTSGLYNEQFF
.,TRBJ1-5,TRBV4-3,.,TGCGCCAGCAGCCAGGGGGGGAAGATTAGCAATCAGCCCCAGCATTTT,CASSQGGKISNQPQHF
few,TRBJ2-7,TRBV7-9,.,TGTGCCAGCAGCTTTAGGGGTCCCTACGAGCAGTACTTC,CASSFRGPYEQYF
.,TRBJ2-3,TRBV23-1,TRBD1,TGCGCCAGCAGTCGAAGACAGGGGGCTTCTACAGATACGCAGTATTTT,CASSRRQGASTDTQYF
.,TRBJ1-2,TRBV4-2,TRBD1,TGTGCCAGCAGCCAGAGGACAGGGGGGTATGGCTACACCTTC,CASSQRTGGYGYTF
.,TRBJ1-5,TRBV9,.,TGTGCCAGCAGCGTAGGGGGGGAATATGGGCCCCAGCATTTT,CASSVGGEYGPQHF
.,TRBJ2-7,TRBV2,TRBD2,TGTGCCAGCAGTGAACCTAGCGGGGGGGTATACGAGCAGTACTTC,CASSEPSGGVYEQYF
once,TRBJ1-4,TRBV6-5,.,TGTGCCAGCATCGAACCGGGGGGCGGAAAACTGTTTTTT,CASIEPGGGKLFF
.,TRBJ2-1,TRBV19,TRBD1,TGTGCCAGTAGTATAGTGGAGACAGGGGGGTATGAGCAGTTCTTC,CASSIVETGGYEQFF
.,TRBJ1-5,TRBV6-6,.,TGTGCCAGCAGCCCCGGGGGAAACAATCAGCCCCAGCATTTT,CASSPGGNNQPQHF
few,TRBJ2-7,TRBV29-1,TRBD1,TGCAGCGTCGAAGGGGACAGAGACTACGAGCAGTACTTC,CSVEGDRDYEQYF
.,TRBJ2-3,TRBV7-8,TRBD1,TGTGCCAGCAGCTTACAGGGGGCAGATACGCAGTATTTT,CASSLQGADTQYF
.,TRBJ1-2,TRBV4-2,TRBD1,TGTGCCAGCAGCCAGTCGGACAGGGGGCTGTATGGCTACACCTTC,CASSQSDRGLYGYTF
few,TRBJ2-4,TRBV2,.,TGTGCCAGCAAGACGGGAAACATTCAGTACTTC,CASKTGNIQYF
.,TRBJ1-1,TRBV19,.,TGTGCCAGTAGTTTGGGGGGGGCCTTAGGAGAGGCTGAAGCTTTCTTT,CASSLGGALGEAEAFF
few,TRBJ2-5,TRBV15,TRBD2,TGTGCCACCAGCAGCGTTGTACCCGGGACTAGCGGTCAAGAGACCCAGTACTTC,CATSSVVPGTSGQETQYF
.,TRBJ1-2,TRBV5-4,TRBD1,TGTGCCAGCAGCTCCTACAGGGGGCAGGCCTATGGCTACACCTTC,CASSSYRGQAYGYTF
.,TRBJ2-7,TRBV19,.,TGTGCCAGTAGTCGTACCATGGGGGGAGATCGGGACGAGCAGTACTTC,CASSRTMGGDRDEQYF
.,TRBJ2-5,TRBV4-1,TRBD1,TGCGCCAGCAGCCTGGGACAGGGGAAACAAGAGACCCAGTACTTC,CASSLGQGKQETQYF
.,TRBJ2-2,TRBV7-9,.,TGTGCCAGCAGCTCCCCCTTCGACACCGGGGAGCTGTTTTTT,CASSSPFDTGELFF